The count of the clone carrying this T cell receptor beta chain is one. What it binds is not known. The data were taken from a study of cytomegalovirus exposure and HLA in healthy donors. PCR was performed using 60 Vbeta and 13 Jbeta primers. Repertoires were generated with immunoSEQ multiplex PCR, while TCRdb's copy carries only in-frame clones and drops some. The sample records around 150,000 clones, over 75% being singletons. General study results and limits: Researchers reported in a later analysis that common viral pathogens appeared linked to several top clusters. In an earlier analysis, about 90% or about 30%: the productive usage of most TCR beta V segments.

This CDR3 is built from 16 residues. From germline, CDR1 is LNHDA and CDR2 SQIVND (reference sequence). The V segment lost 3 bases and the J segment 6 bases; nucleotides outside the gene matches: 10. The origin of this receptor is a man aged 35-49 years in good health and CMV-seronegative. The chain uses TRBV19 and TRBJ2-1; 8 bases fit TRBD2. The sequencing input was PBMCs. The CDR3 is CASSMRGLAPSNEQFF. CDR3 sequence (DNA): TGTGCCAGTAGTATGCGCGGACTAGCCCCCTCCAATGAGCAGTTCTTC.